This T cell receptor (beta chain) was recovered during a study of cytomegalovirus exposure and HLA in healthy donors. The PCR used 60 Vbeta and 13 Jbeta primers. Assay used: immunoSEQ multiplex PCR; TCRdb lists only in-frame clones, some missing. The sample lists fewer than 250,000 clones; roughly three quarters were seen once. CDR3 size: 12 residues. Trimming took 8 bases from V and 4 from J; bases not matched to a gene: 4. Germline lookup yields CDR1 ENHRY and CDR2 SYGVKD. General study points: TCR beta sequences numbering about 17,000 were associated with HLA alleles at 0.05 false discovery rate in a later analysis. Sequencing artifact likely explains a cluster of highly shared sequence variants. Specific recognition of CMV antigens was confirmed in vitro for a few chains (all CMV-associated).

This clone was picked up a small number of times. The target antigen is unknown. The rearrangement links TRBV10-3 to TRBJ1-1; 7 bases line up with TRBD1. This receptor was taken from a woman aged 50 to 60 in good health and CMV-seronegative. The source material was PBMCs. The CDR3 here is CAIGPGGTEAFF. The CDR3 bases are TGTGCCATCGGTCCAGGGGGCACTGAAGCTTTCTTT.